The clone carrying this T cell receptor (beta chain) was picked up many times. These data are taken from a study of T cells in Graves' hyperthyroidism and ophthalmopathy. Amplification of TCR beta CDR3 regions used RNA as the template. In the first-round RT-PCR of the TCR CDR3, the HTBI primer set was used. Each CDR3 protein gets one entry after TCRdb re-called the multiplex PCR reads with MiXCR. The repertoire consists of approximately 400,000 distinct CDR3 sequences, with more than 12% occurring once and the leading ten covering about 31%. The authors deemed Graves' hyperthyroidism stable absent ophthalmopathy progression within 18 months. The CDR3 extends over 13 amino acids. The junction had 6 bases not matched to a gene; V was cut back by 4 bases and J by 7 bases. Germline assignment: CDR1 SGHTA and CDR2 FQGNSA.

The J gene is TRBJ2-7, the V gene TRBV7-2; 8 bases agree with TRBD2. Sequences were obtained from blood. The TCR sequence derives from a woman under 40 with Graves' hyperthyroidism. The CDR3: CASSYGGRFEQYF. The CDR3 DNA reads TGTGCCAGCAGCTACGGCGGGAGGTTTGAGCAGTACTTC. Full variable domain (remainder filled in from reference TRBV7-2 and TRBJ2-7): GAGVSQSPSNKVTEKGKDVELRCDPISGHTALYWYRQSLGQGLEFLIYFQGNSAPDKSGLPSDRFSAERTGGSVSTLTIQRTQQEDSAVYLCASSYGGRFEQYFGPGTRLTVT.